The 23 T cell receptor beta chains presented below share a single source sample, sequenced in a study of cytomegalovirus exposure and HLA in healthy donors. PCR amplification relied on 60 Vbeta primers (plus 13 Jbeta primers). Profiled with immunoSEQ multiplex PCR; TCRdb holds only in-frame clones, not every one. The sample has some 150,000 clones, approximately 80% seen once. The sequenced material came from PBMCs. The receptor source for this set is a female donor in good health and CMV-seropositive.

The chain employs TRBV5-5 and TRBJ2-5, with TRBD2 matching over 13 bases. V shed 4 bases and J 7 bases; nucleotides not matched to a gene: 10. The germline gives CDR1 SGHKS, CDR2 YYEKEE (reference sequence). There are 16 residues in the CDR3. CDR3 region: CASSPGLAGLTVTQYF. DNA for the CDR3: TGTGCCAGCAGCCCGGGACTAGCGGGACTTACAGTGACCCAGTACTTC.

The gene calls are TRBV2 and TRBJ2-3; TRBD2 agrees at 7 bases. V trimming: 3 bases; J trimming: 1 base; junction bases outside the gene matches: 1. The CDR3 extends over 14 amino acids. Germline V CDR1 and CDR2: SNHLY, FYNNEI. The DNA for the CDR3 is TGTGCCAGCAGTGATACTAGCGGCACAGATACGCAGTATTTT. It specifies CASSDTSGTDTQYF.

Only one count was recorded for this clone. Germline and junction disagree at one end, which may indicate a read error. The rearrangement uses TRBV20-1 and TRBJ1-2; weak D call: TRBD1 (5 bases). The germline CDR1 and CDR2 sequences are DFQATT and SNEGSKA (reference sequence). This CDR3 is built from 11 residues. The CDR3 sequence is CSARVDRELLF. The CDR3, as DNA: TGCAGTGCTAGAGTCGACAGAGAACTTCTTTTC.

This clone showed up just a few times. This sequence joins TRBV9 and TRBJ1-2; D may be TRBD1 (5 bases). The CDR3 loop spans 14 amino acids. Germline V gene lookup returns CDR1 SGDLS and CDR2 YYNGEE. V lost 5 bases, J lost 2 bases, and 13 bases lay in between. The CDR3 sequence: CASSETGGNYGYTF. CDR3 DNA sequence: TGTGCCAGCAGTGAGACTGGGGGGAACTATGGCTACACCTTC.

The rearrangement links TRBV15 to TRBJ1-5, with TRBD1 matching over 9 bases. The germline CDR1 and CDR2 sequences are LNHNV and YYDKDF (reference sequence). V was clipped by 4 bases and J by 3 bases; unmatched bases: 10. The CDR3 loop spans 17 amino acids. The CDR3 loop is CATSKRSGTGNNQPQHF. The CDR3 nucleotides read TGTGCCACCAGCAAACGCAGCGGGACAGGGAACAATCAGCCCCAGCATTTT.

The J gene is TRBJ1-1, the V gene TRBV2, with D possibly TRBD1 on 5 matching bases. The CDR3 consists of 16 residues. V was trimmed by 8 bases and J by 0 bases, leaving 19 bases between them. From germline, CDR1 is SNHLY and CDR2 FYNNEI. The CDR3 coding sequence is TGTGCCAGCCGATCTGGGCAGGGAGGACTGAACACTGAAGCTTTCTTT. Translation gives CASRSGQGGLNTEAFF. The full variable domain, its missing parts supplied by reference TRBV2 and TRBJ1-1, is EPEVTQTPSHQVTQMGQEVILRCVPISNHLYFYWYRQILGQKVEFLVSFYNNEISEKSEIFDDQFSVERPDGSNFTLKIRSTKLEDSAMYFCASRSGQGGLNTEAFFGQGTRLTVV.

The chain links TRBV19 to TRBJ1-1; TRBD1 agrees at 9 bases. V shed 5 bases and J 8 bases; nucleotides not matched to a gene: 18. This CDR3 contains 17 residues. Looked up from germline, CDR1 is LNHDA and CDR2 is SQIVND (reference sequence). In DNA, the CDR3 is TGTGCCAGTAGTGCCCGGACAGGGGAGACTACAAAAGCGGAAGCTTTCTTT. This translates into CASSARTGETTKAEAFF.

The chain combines TRBV4-1 with TRBJ2-7, with 11 bases that match TRBD1. After removal of 1 base from V and 5 bases from J, the junction contained 7 bases not matched to a gene. Germline CDR1 reads MGHRA; CDR2 reads YSYEKL. The CDR3 runs to 16 residues. In nucleotides, the CDR3 is TGCGCCAGCAGCCAAGGGCCAGGACAGGGGGCCAACGAGCAGTACTTC. Translated: CASSQGPGQGANEQYF.

This clone was recorded only once. This chain connects TRBV10-1 to TRBJ2-5; TRBD1 aligns across 7 bases. V lost 5 bases to trimming and J lost 4 bases; unmatched junction nucleotides: 7. Germline lookup yields CDR1 WNHNN and CDR2 SYGVQD (reference sequence). The CDR3 has 14 residues. The CDR3 region is CASSKDRVGETQYF. CDR3 DNA: TGCGCCAGCAGTAAAGACAGGGTAGGAGAGACCCAGTACTTC.

The rearrangement joins TRBV6-5 to TRBJ1-5; no clear D gene. The V end was cut by 6 bases, the J end by 5 bases, with 5 bases between. CDR3 length: 11 residues. The V gene's germline CDR1 is MNHEY and CDR2 SVGAGI. CDR3 residues: CASSSHQPQHF. The CDR3 DNA reads as TGTGCCAGCAGCTCCCATCAGCCCCAGCATTTT.

The table lists this clone with a few counts. This rearrangement joins TRBV28 to TRBJ2-6; 7 positions match TRBD1. CDR1 and CDR2 (germline): MDHEN, SYDVKM. The CDR3 loop spans 19 amino acids. The V gene end was trimmed by 6 bases and the J gene end by 0 bases; junction bases not matched to a gene: 14. The CDR3 sequence is CASRGTDRISSSGANVLTF. The CDR3 DNA is TGTGCCAGCAGGGGGACGGACAGGATTTCAAGCTCTGGGGCCAACGTCCTGACTTTC.

The chain joins TRBV5-1 to TRBJ1-2; tentatively, D is TRBD1 (5 bases). V was shortened by 4 bases and J by 4 bases, with 14 bases between the two germline ends. Germline CDR1 and CDR2: SGHRS and YFSETQ. This CDR3 has 14 amino acids. CDR3 coding DNA: TGCGCCAGCAGCGGGACGGACGGGGGCTATGGCTACACCTTC. This translates into CASSGTDGGYGYTF.

The CDR3 DNA reads as TGTGCCAGCAGCCTTAGGGACAGGGCAGATCAGCCCCAGCATTTT. It codes for CASSLRDRADQPQHF. The V call is TRBV7-9, the J call TRBJ1-5; 9 bases map to TRBD1. CDR3 size: 15 residues. The V segment lost 5 bases and the J segment 5 bases; nucleotides outside the gene matches: 7. Germline CDR1 reads SEHNR; CDR2 reads FQNEAQ (reference sequence).

The chain joins TRBV10-2 to TRBJ2-7; 10 bases map to TRBD1. Germline loops: CDR1 WSHSY, CDR2 SAAADI. This CDR3 is built from 13 residues. J lost 4 bases, V lost 6 bases, and 3 bases had no gene match. CDR3 sequence: CASRTGGEYEQYF. The DNA of the CDR3 is TGCGCCAGCAGGACAGGGGGCGAGTACGAGCAGTACTTC.

The chain couples TRBV7-8 to TRBJ1-4; 9 bases agree with TRBD1. The junction had 9 bases not matched to a gene; V was cut back by 1 base and J by 0 bases. The CDR3 sequence is 19 residues long. The germline V gene has CDR1 SGHVS and CDR2 FQNEAQ. CDR3 in amino acids: CASSLDPGQGSATNEKLFF. The CDR3, as DNA: TGTGCCAGCAGCTTAGATCCGGGACAGGGCTCTGCAACTAATGAAAAACTGTTTTTT. The full variable domain, completed using reference TRBV7-8 and TRBJ1-4, is GAGVSQSPRYKVAKRGQDVALRCDPISGHVSLFWYQQALGQGPEFLTYFQNEAQLDKSGLPSDRFFAERPEGSVSTLKIQRTQQEDSAVYLCASSLDPGQGSATNEKLFFGSGTQLSVL.

This clone was seen more than once but under ten times. The chain has TRBV9 and TRBJ1-2; maybe TRBD1 (6 bases). This CDR3 is built from 13 residues. V lost 5 bases, J lost 3 bases, and 11 bases lay in between. Germline assignment: CDR1 SGDLS and CDR2 YYNGEE. The CDR3 sequence: CASSGQRDYGYTF. Written as DNA, the CDR3 is TGTGCCAGCAGTGGACAGCGTGACTATGGCTACACCTTC.

This clone was found a few times. The chain recombines TRBV6-4 with TRBJ2-1; 8 nucleotides agree with TRBD1. CDR1 and CDR2 from the germline V gene are MRHNA and SNTAGT. V lost 3 bases to trimming and J lost 8 bases; unmatched junction nucleotides: 6. The CDR3 covers 14 residues. CDR3 loop: CASSEAGGVDEQFF. Written as DNA, the CDR3 is TGTGCCAGCAGTGAGGCAGGGGGCGTCGATGAGCAGTTCTTC.

This chain joins TRBV6-4 and TRBJ1-6, with 8 bases lining up with TRBD1. V was pared by 7 bases and J by 6 bases, with 20 bases of the junction left unmatched. The CDR3 sequence is 19 residues long. The germline gives CDR1 MRHNA, CDR2 SNTAGT. CDR3 DNA: TGTGCCAGCACCTGGACAGGGAGGACGGGCCATACCATTAATTCACCCCTCCACTTT. As protein: CASTWTGRTGHTINSPLHF.

This clone was counted a single time. The CDR3 coding sequence is TGTGCCAGCAGCAAGGGACAGGGGAGCACTGAAGCTTTCTTT. Translated: CASSKGQGSTEAFF. The chain joins TRBV11-2 to TRBJ1-1; TRBD1 matches at 10 bases. The trim removed 5 bases at V and 4 bases at J, leaving 4 bases unmatched. Germline V lookup: CDR1 SGHAT, CDR2 FQNNGV. This CDR3 spans 14 amino acids.

This clone came up a few times. The chain employs TRBV5-1 and TRBJ2-2; 8 bases fit TRBD2. The J segment lost 6 bases and the V segment lost 5 bases, leaving 0 bases of the junction unmatched. Germline V gene sequence: CDR1 SGHRS, CDR2 YFSETQ. The CDR3 is 12 amino acids. In nucleotides, the CDR3 is TGCGCCAGCAGGACTAGCGCCGGGGAGCTGTTTTTT. It is translated as CASRTSAGELFF. The full variable domain, with the rest looked up from reference TRBV5-1 and TRBJ2-2, is KAGVTQTPRYLIKTRGQQVTLSCSPISGHRSVSWYQQTPGQGLQFLFEYFSETQRNKGNFPGRFSGRQFSNSRSEMNVSTLELGDSALYLCASRTSAGELFFGEGSRLTVL.

V usage is TRBV7-9 and J usage is TRBJ2-5; weak D call: TRBD1 (5 bases). This CDR3 spans 13 amino acids. The germline V gene encodes CDR1 SEHNR and CDR2 FQNEAQ (reference sequence). The ends were cut back, 6 bases at V and 5 bases at J, with 13 bases in the middle. CDR3 coding DNA: TGTGCCAGCAGATTTGGGGCAGGGGAGACCCAGTACTTC. It is translated as CASRFGAGETQYF. Together with reference TRBV7-9 and TRBJ2-5, the CDR3 gives the full variable domain: DTGVSQNPRHKITKRGQNVTFRCDPISEHNRLYWYRQTLGQGPEFLTYFQNEAQLEKSRLLSDRFSAERPKGSFSTLEIQRTEQGDSAMYLCASRFGAGETQYFGPGTRLLVL.

V usage is TRBV5-4 and J usage is TRBJ2-1; 15 bases match TRBD2. The length of the CDR3 is 17 residues. CDR1 is SGHNT and CDR2 is YYREEE in the germline V gene (reference sequence). The J segment lost 7 bases and the V segment lost 5 bases, leaving 10 bases of the junction unmatched. CDR3 sequence reads: CASSRGLAGGSGNEQFF. DNA for the CDR3: TGTGCCAGCAGTCGGGGACTAGCGGGAGGATCCGGGAATGAGCAGTTCTTC.

The chain has TRBV28 and TRBJ2-7; a possible D gene is TRBD2 (5 bases). V was clipped by 6 bases and J by 2 bases, with 14 bases between them. Germline CDR1 and CDR2: MDHEN and SYDVKM. This CDR3 spans 14 amino acids. CDR3 DNA: TGTGCCAGCAGGGCCCGTGAGGGAACCTACGAGCAGTACTTC. This codes for CASRAREGTYEQYF.